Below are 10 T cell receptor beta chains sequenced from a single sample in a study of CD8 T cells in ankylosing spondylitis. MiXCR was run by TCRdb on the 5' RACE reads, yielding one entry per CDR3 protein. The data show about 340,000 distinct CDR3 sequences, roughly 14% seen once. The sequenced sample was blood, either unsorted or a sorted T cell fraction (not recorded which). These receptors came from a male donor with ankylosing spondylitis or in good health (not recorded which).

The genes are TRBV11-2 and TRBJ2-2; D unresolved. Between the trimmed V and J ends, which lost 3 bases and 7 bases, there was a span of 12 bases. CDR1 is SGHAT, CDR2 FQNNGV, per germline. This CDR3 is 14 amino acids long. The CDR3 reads CASSFGRAGGELFF. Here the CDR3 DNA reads TGTGCCAGCAGCTTTGGAAGGGCTGGCGGGGAGCTGTTTTTT.

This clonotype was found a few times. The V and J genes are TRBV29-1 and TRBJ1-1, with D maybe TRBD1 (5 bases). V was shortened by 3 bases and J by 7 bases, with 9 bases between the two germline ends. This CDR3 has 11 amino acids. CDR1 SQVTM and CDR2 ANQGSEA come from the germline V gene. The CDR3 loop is CSVDKGFEAFF. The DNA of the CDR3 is TGCAGCGTTGACAAGGGGTTTGAAGCTTTCTTT.

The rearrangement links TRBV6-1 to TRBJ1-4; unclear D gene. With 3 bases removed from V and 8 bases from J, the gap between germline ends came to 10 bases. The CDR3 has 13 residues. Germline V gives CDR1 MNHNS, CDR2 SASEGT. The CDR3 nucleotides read TGTGCCAGCAGTGATAGGGCTTACGAAAAACTGTTTTTT. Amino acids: CASSDRAYEKLFF.

The CDR3 DNA reads as TGTGCCATCTCCGTGGAGGGGACCACCTACGAGCAGTACTTC. Its protein product is CAISVEGTTYEQYF. J is TRBJ2-7 and V is TRBV10-3; possibly TRBD2 for D (6 bases). The CDR3 extends over 14 amino acids. Germline V gene data show CDR1 as ENHRY and CDR2 as SYGVKD. Trimming removed 8 bases at V and 2 bases at J, with 16 bases between.

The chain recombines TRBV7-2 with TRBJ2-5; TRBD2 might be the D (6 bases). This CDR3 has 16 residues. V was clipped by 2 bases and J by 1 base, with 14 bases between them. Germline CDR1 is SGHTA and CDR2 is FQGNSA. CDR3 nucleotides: TGTGCCAGCAGCTTATTGTTCCGGGACTCCCAAGAGACCCAGTACTTC. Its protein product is CASSLLFRDSQETQYF.

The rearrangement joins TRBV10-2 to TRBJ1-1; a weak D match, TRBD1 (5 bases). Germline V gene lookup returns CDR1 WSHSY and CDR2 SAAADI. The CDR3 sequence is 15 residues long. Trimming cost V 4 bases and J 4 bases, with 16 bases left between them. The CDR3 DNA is TGCGCCAGCAGTGGACGGGGCATTGGGAGCACTGAAGCTTTCTTT. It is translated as CASSGRGIGSTEAFF.

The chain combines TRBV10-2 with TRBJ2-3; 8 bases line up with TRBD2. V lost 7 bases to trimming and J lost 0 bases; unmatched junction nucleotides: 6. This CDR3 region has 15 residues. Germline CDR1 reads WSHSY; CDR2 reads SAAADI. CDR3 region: CASKGLASSTDTQYF. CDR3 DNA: TGCGCCAGCAAAGGACTAGCCTCTAGCACAGATACGCAGTATTTT.

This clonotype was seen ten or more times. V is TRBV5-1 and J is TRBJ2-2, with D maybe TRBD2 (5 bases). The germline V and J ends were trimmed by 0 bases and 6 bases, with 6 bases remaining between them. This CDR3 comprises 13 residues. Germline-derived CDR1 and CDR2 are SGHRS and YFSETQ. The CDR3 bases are TGCGCCAGCAGCTTGGAGGAGGCCGGGGAGCTGTTTTTT. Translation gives CASSLEEAGELFF.

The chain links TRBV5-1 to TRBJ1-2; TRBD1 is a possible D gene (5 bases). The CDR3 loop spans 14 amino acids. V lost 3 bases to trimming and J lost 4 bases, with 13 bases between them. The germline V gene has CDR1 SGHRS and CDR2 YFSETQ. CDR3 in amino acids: CASSSGAAGYGYTF. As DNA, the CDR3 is TGCGCCAGCAGCTCCGGGGCCGCGGGCTATGGCTACACCTTC.

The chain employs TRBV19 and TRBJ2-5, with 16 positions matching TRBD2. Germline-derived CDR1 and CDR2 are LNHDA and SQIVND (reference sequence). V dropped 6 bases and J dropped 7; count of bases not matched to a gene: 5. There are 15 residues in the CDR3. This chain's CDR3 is CASSPGTSGGGTQYF. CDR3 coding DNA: TGTGCCAGTAGCCCCGGGACTAGCGGGGGGGGGACCCAGTACTTC.